This T cell receptor beta chain was captured in a study of blood T cell repertoires in COVID-19. Membership in each cohort depended on participant-reported clinical history. Sequenced by immunoSEQ multiplex PCR; TCRdb stores in-frame clones only, minus some. The table includes a few hundred thousand clones, approximately 83% detected once. Germline CDR1 SGDLS, CDR2 YYNGEE. V lost 4 bases, J lost 0 bases, and 23 bases lay in between. This CDR3 is built from 19 residues. V usage is TRBV9 and J usage is TRBJ2-1; possible D gene TRBD1, 6 bases. This receptor was identified in a middle-aged woman with acute COVID-19. Input material: PBMCs or T cells enriched from blood (not recorded which). CDR3 coding DNA: TGTGCCAGCAGCTCTAACAGGGTATACAGCGGAGGCTCCTACAATGAGCAGTTCTTC. The encoded protein is CASSSNRVYSGGSYNEQFF.